This T cell receptor (beta chain) came from a study of cytomegalovirus exposure and HLA in healthy donors. PCR involved 60 Vbeta and 13 Jbeta primers. The assay was immunoSEQ multiplex PCR, and TCRdb's table has in-frame clones only and misses some. Here the sample spans fewer than 85,000 clones, about two thirds being singletons. The table lists this clone with a count of one. This TCR came from a woman aged 40 to 50 in good health and CMV-seropositive. Sequencing input: PBMCs.

CDR3 DNA: TGTGCCTGGAGTGTCCAGACAGGACATAATTCACCCCTCCACTTT. Amino acids: CAWSVQTGHNSPLHF. The V call is TRBV30, the J call TRBJ1-6; D might be TRBD1 (6 bases). CDR1 and CDR2 (germline): GTSNPN, SVGIG (reference sequence). The CDR3 is 15 residues long. The germline V and J ends were trimmed by 0 bases and 5 bases, with 11 bases remaining between them.